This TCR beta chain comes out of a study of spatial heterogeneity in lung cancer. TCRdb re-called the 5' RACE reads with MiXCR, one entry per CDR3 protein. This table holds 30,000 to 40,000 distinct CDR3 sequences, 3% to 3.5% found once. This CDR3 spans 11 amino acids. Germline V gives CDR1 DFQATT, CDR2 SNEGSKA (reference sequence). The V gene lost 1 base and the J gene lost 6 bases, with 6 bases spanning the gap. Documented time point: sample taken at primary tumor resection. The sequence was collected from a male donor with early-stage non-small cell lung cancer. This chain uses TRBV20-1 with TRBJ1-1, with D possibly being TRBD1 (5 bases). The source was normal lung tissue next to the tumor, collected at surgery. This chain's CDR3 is CSARGGAEAFF. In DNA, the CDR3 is TGCAGTGCTAGAGGGGGGGCTGAAGCTTTCTTT.